Listed below are T cell receptor beta chains from one sample, sequenced in a study of T cell responses to AZD1222 COVID-19 vaccine. Produced via immunoSEQ multiplex PCR; TCRdb's table is partial and in-frame only. The data contain fewer than 30,000 clones, around 86% of them singletons. The sample consisted of peripheral blood, taken 28 days after the second AZD1222 dose. Source of these receptors: an adult who received the AZD1222 COVID-19 vaccine. CDR3s include the opening cysteine and the closing phenylalanine or tryptophan. D genes are given only for firm matches. The size entry is marked missing in some rows and otherwise reads once, few, many or a size class.

D gene: TRBD1; clone size: once; J gene: TRBJ2-5; V gene: TRBV11-3; CDR3 protein: CASSSGTGAQTQYF; CDR3 DNA: TGTGCCAGCAGCTCGGGGACAGGGGCTCAGACCCAGTACTTC
D gene: NA; clone size: NA; J gene: TRBJ1-1; V gene: TRBV6-4; CDR3 protein: CASSPSEGGMNTEAFF; CDR3 DNA: TGTGCCAGCAGTCCCAGCGAGGGGGGGATGAACACTGAAGCTTTCTTT
D gene: NA; clone size: NA; J gene: TRBJ2-3; V gene: TRBV5-1; CDR3 protein: CASSLSGVVGTDTQYF; CDR3 DNA: TGCGCCAGCAGCTTGTCCGGGGTAGTCGGGACAGATACGCAGTATTTT
D gene: NA; clone size: few; J gene: TRBJ1-1; V gene: TRBV9; CDR3 protein: CASSVGGGLNTEAFF; CDR3 DNA: TGTGCCAGCAGCGTAGGGGGCGGCCTGAACACTGAAGCTTTCTTT
D gene: TRBD2; clone size: NA; J gene: TRBJ2-5; V gene: TRBV6-5; CDR3 protein: CASSSGRETQYF; CDR3 DNA: TGTGCCAGCAGTTCCGGGAGGGAGACCCAGTACTTC
D gene: NA; clone size: once; J gene: TRBJ1-5; V gene: TRBV19; CDR3 protein: CASSTPRQGFQPQHF; CDR3 DNA: TGTGCCAGTAGTACCCCCCGGCAGGGTTTTCAGCCCCAGCATTTT
D gene: TRBD2; clone size: NA; J gene: TRBJ2-1; V gene: TRBV28; CDR3 protein: CATSPAGWYNEQFF; CDR3 DNA: TGTGCCACCTCCCCAGCGGGATGGTACAATGAGCAGTTCTTC
D gene: TRBD2; clone size: NA; J gene: TRBJ2-3; V gene: TRBV19; CDR3 protein: CASKSTEREGGTDTQYF; CDR3 DNA: TGTGCCAGCAAATCCACCGAGCGGGAAGGGGGCACAGATACGCAGTATTTT
D gene: NA; clone size: NA; J gene: TRBJ2-5; V gene: TRBV5-1; CDR3 protein: CASNLGQTQETQYF; CDR3 DNA: TGCGCCAGCAACTTGGGGCAGACTCAAGAGACCCAGTACTTC
D gene: TRBD2; clone size: NA; J gene: TRBJ2-7; V gene: TRBV27; CDR3 protein: CASSLALAGGLEQYF; CDR3 DNA: TGTGCCAGCAGTCTCGCCCTAGCGGGGGGGCTCGAGCAGTACTTC
D gene: TRBD2; clone size: NA; J gene: TRBJ2-1; V gene: TRBV5-4; CDR3 protein: CASSPGGQRENNEQFF; CDR3 DNA: TGTGCCAGCAGCCCCGGGGGCCAGCGGGAGAACAATGAGCAGTTCTTC
D gene: NA; clone size: NA; J gene: TRBJ1-5; V gene: TRBV6-5; CDR3 protein: CASRGRTGGNQPQHF; CDR3 DNA: TGTGCCAGCAGGGGCAGGACCGGGGGCAATCAGCCCCAGCATTTT
D gene: TRBD1; clone size: NA; J gene: TRBJ2-6; V gene: TRBV27; CDR3 protein: CASSNRPDRGPGANVLTF; CDR3 DNA: TGTGCCAGCAGCAACCGACCTGACAGGGGACCTGGGGCCAACGTCCTGACTTTC
D gene: NA; clone size: NA; J gene: TRBJ2-4; V gene: TRBV29-1; CDR3 protein: CSVAPGDNIQYF; CDR3 DNA: TGCAGCGTTGCCCCAGGGGACAACATTCAGTACTTC
D gene: NA; clone size: NA; J gene: TRBJ1-1; V gene: TRBV5-4; CDR3 protein: CASSLARSGGATEAFF; CDR3 DNA: TGTGCCAGCAGCTTGGCCCGGTCCGGGGGCGCGACTGAAGCTTTCTTT
D gene: NA; clone size: NA; J gene: TRBJ2-1; V gene: TRBV18; CDR3 protein: CASSPRDLSNEQFF; CDR3 DNA: TGTGCCAGCTCACCTAGGGACCTAAGCAATGAGCAGTTCTTC
D gene: NA; clone size: NA; J gene: TRBJ2-3; V gene: TRBV7-2; CDR3 protein: CASSPGGALDTQYF; CDR3 DNA: TGTGCCAGCAGCCCAGGAGGGGCGCTTGATACGCAGTATTTT
D gene: TRBD2; clone size: once; J gene: TRBJ2-5; V gene: TRBV3-1/TRBV3-2; CDR3 protein: CASGGLAMKETQYF; CDR3 DNA: TGTGCCAGCGGCGGACTAGCCATGAAAGAGACCCAGTACTTC
D gene: NA; clone size: NA; J gene: TRBJ1-4; V gene: TRBV28; CDR3 protein: CASSFFAEYNEKLFF; CDR3 DNA: TGTGCCAGCAGTTTTTTTGCTGAATATAATGAAAAACTGTTTTTT
D gene: TRBD1; clone size: NA; J gene: TRBJ2-3; V gene: TRBV18; CDR3 protein: CASSRGTGTDTQYF; CDR3 DNA: TGTGCCAGCTCACGGGGGACAGGGACAGATACGCAGTATTTT